The clone carrying this TCR beta chain was counted ten times or more. Antigen specificity is unknown. V shed 4 bases and J shed 6 bases, with 13 bases lying between them. The CDR3 totals 14 residues. CDR1 is LNHDA and CDR2 is SQIVND in the germline V gene (reference sequence). TCRdb re-analysed the 5' RACE reads in MiXCR, keeping a single row per CDR3 protein. Of 550,000 to 700,000 distinct CDR3 sequences in the sample, roughly 9.9% were seen once. This sample stems from a study of identical twins. Study outcomes and limitations: Whereas memory repertoires showed no such difference, abundant cord blood beta clonotypes carried fewer insertions. The models gave estimates that fell short of the out-of-frame TCR alpha sharing seen in monozygotic twins.

These same data were also listed under a study on yellow fever vaccine responses in identical twins.

The sequence was collected from a woman aged 18-35 years in good health. The V and J genes are TRBV19 and TRBJ1-5; D is perhaps TRBD1 (6 bases). Material: PBMCs. CDR3 nucleotides: TGTGCCAGTAGTAATACAGGGAGTACTCAGCCCCAGCATTTT. Its protein is CASSNTGSTQPQHF.